Here is one TCR beta chain with its context. Its antigen remains unknown. The entry originates in a study of beta chain features in type 1 diabetes. CDR3 size: 18 residues. V gave up 6 bases and J gave up 2 bases; unmatched junction bases: 12. Germline CDR1 SGHTA, CDR2 FQGNSA. Study-wide points: The naive, central memory and Treg TCRB repertoires looked more alike in patients than they did in healthy donors. Insertions were fewer and deletions more numerous at VDJ junctions in type 1 diabetes patients.

As every portion of the isolated RNA was reverse transcribed, the sequencing read expressed TCRB transcripts. The table came from immunoSEQ multiplex PCR; TCRdb's copy has only in-frame clones and leaves some out. This table holds 110,000 to 150,000 clones, 6.5% to 8.5% found once. Staining for CD45RO/CCR7/CD25/CD127/CD95/CD27 allowed sorting of CD4+ naive, central memory, regulatory and stem cell-like memory cells. The source material was central memory CD4+ T cells from blood. This clonotype was sampled from a woman aged 25 to 39 in good health. V usage is TRBV7-2 and J usage is TRBJ2-2, with 10 bases identical to TRBD2. CDR3 region: CASRFRSSGRGNTGELFF. The DNA of the CDR3 is TGTGCCAGCAGATTCCGCTCAAGCGGGAGGGGAAACACCGGGGAGCTGTTTTTT. Full variable domain (missing parts from reference TRBV7-2 and TRBJ2-2): GAGVSQSPSNKVTEKGKDVELRCDPISGHTALYWYRQSLGQGLEFLIYFQGNSAPDKSGLPSDRFSAERTGGSVSTLTIQRTQQEDSAVYLCASRFRSSGRGNTGELFFGEGSRLTVL.